Sequencing of this T cell receptor (beta chain) was carried out in a study of T-cell reconstitution after alpha-beta-depleted transplantation in children. This CDR3 is 16 amino acids long. The V segment lost 2 bases and the J segment 7 bases; nucleotides outside the gene matches: 9. CDR1 ENHRY and CDR2 SYGVKD come from the germline V gene. Study-wide points: T cells produced anew were the main source of T-cell counts and diversity one year after transplant. Diversity of TCRbeta at day 60 was high in some patients, arising from surviving recipient T cells and thymic progenitors.

Preparing the TCRbeta library involved the use of unique molecular identifiers. Using its own MiXCR run on the PCR reads, TCRdb lists one record per CDR3 protein. Of approximately 430,000 distinct CDR3 sequences in the sample, roughly 16% were seen once. As for this clonotype: The antigen is unknown.

The gene calls are TRBV10-3 and TRBJ1-5; 9 nucleotides match TRBD1. The receptor comes from a boy under two years old who had a stem cell transplant for Wiskott-Aldrich syndrome, so the T cells may come from the graft donor. The sample was PBMCs, mostly from graft donor cells, taken 360 days after TCRalphabeta/CD19-depleted stem cell transplant. Written as DNA, the CDR3 is TGTGCCATCAGTGAGGTTTACCGGGACAGGGACCAGCCCCAGCATTTT. Its translation: CAISEVYRDRDQPQHF.